These 22 T cell receptor beta chains were sequenced from one sample in a study of blood T cell repertoires in COVID-19. Measured with immunoSEQ multiplex PCR; TCRdb has only the in-frame clones, and not every one. Of 200,000 to 250,000 clones in the sample, approximately 87% were seen once. Sample: peripheral blood. The receptors derive from a woman aged 70-85 years with active or convalescent COVID-19.

The chain links TRBV5-5 to TRBJ1-1, with TRBD1 matching 11 bases. The germline V gene has CDR1 SGHKS and CDR2 YYEKEE (reference sequence). The junction had 3 bases not matched to a gene; V was cut back by 3 bases and J by 5 bases. The CDR3 loop spans 14 amino acids. The CDR3 spells CASSSGTGGTEAFF. CDR3 bases: TGTGCCAGCAGCTCCGGGACAGGGGGAACTGAAGCTTTCTTT.

The chain has TRBV7-2 and TRBJ1-2; 8 bases line up with TRBD1. Germline V gene lookup returns CDR1 SGHTA and CDR2 FQGNSA. Losses at the gene ends were 5 bases for V and 8 bases for J; bases not matched to a gene: 10. The CDR3 contains 14 residues. Here the CDR3 DNA reads TGTGCCAGCAGCGAACCGGACAGGGCCGGCGGCTACACCTTC. Its translation: CASSEPDRAGGYTF. The full variable domain, with the rest looked up from reference TRBV7-2 and TRBJ1-2, is GAGVSQSPSNKVTEKGKDVELRCDPISGHTALYWYRQSLGQGLEFLIYFQGNSAPDKSGLPSDRFSAERTGGSVSTLTIQRTQQEDSAVYLCASSEPDRAGGYTFGSGTRLTVV.

The gene calls are TRBV28 and TRBJ1-4, with 10 bases fitting TRBD1. V shed 5 bases, J shed 8 bases, and the junction held 8 bases outside the gene matches. This CDR3 is 15 amino acids long. Germline CDR1 reads MDHEN; CDR2 reads SYDVKM. CDR3 coding DNA: TGTGCCAGCAGTGTGCCGGGACAGGGGAGCGAAAAACTGTTTTTT. This translates into CASSVPGQGSEKLFF.

The rearrangement links TRBV6-5 to TRBJ1-5; 8 nucleotides agree with TRBD1. The CDR3 length is 14 residues. Germline V CDR1 and CDR2: MNHEY, SVGAGI. Trimming took 8 bases from V and 4 from J; bases not matched to a gene: 7. Written as DNA, the CDR3 is TGTGCCAGCTGGGGGACAGGTGAGAATCAGCCCCAGCATTTT. Its protein is CASWGTGENQPQHF.

The rearrangement uses TRBV4-1 and TRBJ1-1; D gene unclear. The CDR3 contains 18 residues. Germline lookup yields CDR1 MGHRA and CDR2 YSYEKL. Between the trimmed V and J ends, which lost 2 bases and 4 bases, there was a span of 23 bases. The CDR3 region has the DNA TGCGCCAGCAGCCAATTTTGGGTTCCCGGGGTTTGGGGCACTGAAGCTTTCTTT. As protein: CASSQFWVPGVWGTEAFF.

The chain combines TRBV2 with TRBJ2-7; D might be TRBD2 (6 bases). Between the trimmed V and J ends, which lost 7 bases and 5 bases, there was a span of 18 bases. Germline assignment: CDR1 SNHLY and CDR2 FYNNEI. CDR3 length equals 14 residues. The CDR3 nucleotides are TGTGCCAGCACAAGAGGAACTAGCCCCCACGAGCAGTACTTC. Its translation: CASTRGTSPHEQYF. Full variable domain (outside the CDR3, taken from reference TRBV2 and TRBJ2-7): EPEVTQTPSHQVTQMGQEVILRCVPISNHLYFYWYRQILGQKVEFLVSFYNNEISEKSEIFDDQFSVERPDGSNFTLKIRSTKLEDSAMYFCASTRGTSPHEQYFGPGTRLTVT.

A few counts support this clone. The chain combines TRBV27 with TRBJ2-7; D is undetermined. The germline CDR1 and CDR2 sequences are MNHEY and SMNVEV (reference sequence). This CDR3 is built from 15 residues. Between the trimmed V and J ends, which lost 3 bases and 2 bases, there was a span of 14 bases. DNA of the CDR3: TGTGCCAGCAGTTTCGAAGCGAACCCCCCCTACGAGCAGTACTTC. It specifies CASSFEANPPYEQYF.

This clone has only a few counts. The chain combines TRBV3-1 (or the pseudogene TRBV3-2) with TRBJ2-1, with D uncertain. The CDR3 runs 13 residues. The V gene lost 4 bases and the J gene lost 5 bases, with 9 bases spanning the gap. Looked up from germline, CDR1 is LGHDT and CDR2 is YNNKEL (reference sequence). CDR3 bases: TGTGCCAGCAGCCGTTCCTTAAACAATGAGCAGTTCTTC. This gives the protein CASSRSLNNEQFF.

This chain connects TRBV15 to TRBJ2-1; 7 nucleotides agree with TRBD2. The junction had 9 bases not matched to a gene; V was cut back by 3 bases and J by 4 bases. This CDR3 comprises 16 residues. CDR1 LNHNV and CDR2 YYDKDF come from the germline V gene (reference sequence). The CDR3 nucleotides are TGTGCCACCAGCAGGGAAGCGGGGAAAGGATACAATGAGCAGTTCTTC. As protein: CATSREAGKGYNEQFF.

The rearrangement uses TRBV5-1 and TRBJ2-5; possible D gene TRBD2, 7 bases. V dropped 1 base and J dropped 1 base, with 20 bases sitting between them. The germline V gene encodes CDR1 SGHRS and CDR2 YFSETQ. The CDR3 contains 18 residues. As DNA, the CDR3 is TGCGCCAGCAGCTTGTTCCCCTGGGGCGGGGGCCTCCAAGAGACCCAGTACTTC. Translated, it gives CASSLFPWGGGLQETQYF. The full variable domain, in which reference TRBV5-1 and TRBJ2-5 provide the parts outside the CDR3, is KAGVTQTPRYLIKTRGQQVTLSCSPISGHRSVSWYQQTPGQGLQFLFEYFSETQRNKGNFPGRFSGRQFSNSRSEMNVSTLELGDSALYLCASSLFPWGGGLQETQYFGPGTRLLVL.

The chain links TRBV11-3 to TRBJ2-1; 10 bases agree with TRBD2. The CDR3 contains 17 residues. CDR1 is SGHNT, CDR2 YENEEA, per germline. The trim removed 5 bases at V and 0 bases at J, leaving 7 bases unmatched. In nucleotides, the CDR3 is TGTGCCAGCAGCCTACTAGCGGGGCCGAGCTCCTACAATGAGCAGTTCTTC. Its translation is CASSLLAGPSSYNEQFF.

This clone has a single count. The V call is TRBV28, the J call TRBJ1-4, with 11 bases identical to TRBD1. V shed 6 bases and J 8 bases; nucleotides not matched to a gene: 17. Per the germline V gene, CDR1 is MDHEN and CDR2 is SYDVKM. This CDR3 is built from 18 residues. The CDR3 DNA is TGTGCCAGCAGGAGCCCCGCGCCGGGACAGGGGGGTCGAGAAAAACTGTTTTTT. Translating it yields CASRSPAPGQGGREKLFF.

The chain is built from TRBV19 and TRBJ1-2; 12 bases align to TRBD1. CDR1 and CDR2 (germline): LNHDA, SQIVND (reference sequence). The CDR3 covers 15 residues. Trimming removed 7 bases from V and 7 bases from J; junction bases left unmatched: 10. This CDR3 is CASTLRGQGAFGYTF. The CDR3 bases are TGTGCCAGTACCCTTAGGGGACAGGGGGCGTTTGGCTACACCTTC.

This clone appeared a single time. The chain uses TRBV7-9 and TRBJ1-4, with 7 bases aligning to TRBD1. CDR3 length: 16 amino acids. The V gene's germline CDR1 is SEHNR and CDR2 FQNEAQ (reference sequence). J lost 8 bases, V lost 5 bases, and 14 bases had no gene match. CDR3 nucleotides: TGTGCCAGCAGCCGCCTTGGGGCAGGGGGAGAGGAAAAACTGTTTTTT. This sequence encodes CASSRLGAGGEEKLFF.

The rearrangement links TRBV25-1 to TRBJ2-3; D ambiguous. V was pared by 5 bases and J by 2 bases, with 11 bases between. This CDR3 spans 14 amino acids. Germline lookup yields CDR1 MGHDK and CDR2 SYGVNS. CDR3 in DNA: TGTGCCAGCAGTTCAGGCCCAATCACAGATACGCAGTATTTT. Protein product: CASSSGPITDTQYF.

This clone was detected a few times. The chain joins TRBV4-1 to TRBJ2-4, with a weak D call TRBD1 (6 bases). Trimming removed 2 bases at V and 3 bases at J, with 14 bases between. This CDR3 comprises 16 residues. In germline, CDR1 is MGHRA, CDR2 YSYEKL. The CDR3 spells CASSQLQGTDKNIQYF. As DNA, the CDR3 is TGCGCCAGCAGCCAATTACAGGGCACCGACAAAAACATTCAGTACTTC.

The chain carries TRBV28 and TRBJ1-2; D is possibly TRBD1 (6 bases). The CDR3 spans 11 residues. V gave up 10 bases and J gave up 6 bases, with 12 bases separating them. The V gene's germline CDR1 is MDHEN and CDR2 SYDVKM. The chain's CDR3 is CATGQRHGYTF. The CDR3 DNA sequence: TGTGCCACTGGACAGCGGCATGGCTACACCTTC.

The chain is built from TRBV5-4 and TRBJ1-4; no definite D call. V was clipped by 0 bases and J by 7 bases, with 16 bases between them. The CDR3 has 16 residues. Germline V gene data show CDR1 as SGHNT and CDR2 as YYREEE (reference sequence). The CDR3 sequence: CASSLGRDIATEKLFF. In nucleotides, the CDR3 is TGTGCCAGCAGCTTGGGTCGAGACATCGCCACTGAAAAACTGTTTTTT.

V is TRBV11-2 and J is TRBJ2-5; maybe TRBD1 (6 bases). The CDR3 runs 15 residues. Trimming removed 7 bases from V and 0 bases from J, with 15 bases in between. Germline V CDR1 and CDR2: SGHAT, FQNNGV. CDR3 DNA sequence: TGTGCCAGCACCAGGGGAGCGGCCCACCAAGAGACCCAGTACTTC. It translates to CASTRGAAHQETQYF. Together with reference TRBV11-2 and TRBJ2-5, the CDR3 gives the full variable domain: EAGVAQSPRYKIIEKRQSVAFWCNPISGHATLYWYQQILGQGPKLLIQFQNNGVVDDSQLPKDRFSAERLKGVDSTLKIQPAKLEDSAVYLCASTRGAAHQETQYFGPGTRLLVL.

The gene calls are TRBV5-1 and TRBJ2-7, with TRBD1 matching 10 bases. V was pared by 0 bases and J by 6 bases, with 0 bases of the junction left unmatched. There are 13 residues in the CDR3. The germline V gene encodes CDR1 SGHRS and CDR2 YFSETQ. The CDR3 DNA is TGCGCCAGCAGCTTGGGGACAGGGGGCGAGCAGTACTTC. Protein sequence: CASSLGTGGEQYF.

This rearrangement joins TRBV5-1 to TRBJ1-2, with D unclear. V lost 0 bases and J lost 8, with 14 bases in between. The germline gives CDR1 SGHRS, CDR2 YFSETQ. The CDR3 has 14 residues. CDR3 DNA: TGCGCCAGCAGCTTGGACTCCGCCCGGCGGGGCTACACCTTC. Its translation is CASSLDSARRGYTF.

The chain is built from TRBV3-1 (or the pseudogene TRBV3-2) and TRBJ1-5; D possibly corresponds to TRBD1 (5 bases). Germline lookup yields CDR1 LGHDT and CDR2 YNNKEL (reference sequence). The CDR3 runs 15 residues. V dropped 0 bases and J dropped 6 bases, with 12 bases sitting between them. CDR3 region: CASSQDSGPGQPQHF. Written as DNA, the CDR3 is TGTGCCAGCAGCCAAGATTCAGGGCCGGGTCAGCCCCAGCATTTT.